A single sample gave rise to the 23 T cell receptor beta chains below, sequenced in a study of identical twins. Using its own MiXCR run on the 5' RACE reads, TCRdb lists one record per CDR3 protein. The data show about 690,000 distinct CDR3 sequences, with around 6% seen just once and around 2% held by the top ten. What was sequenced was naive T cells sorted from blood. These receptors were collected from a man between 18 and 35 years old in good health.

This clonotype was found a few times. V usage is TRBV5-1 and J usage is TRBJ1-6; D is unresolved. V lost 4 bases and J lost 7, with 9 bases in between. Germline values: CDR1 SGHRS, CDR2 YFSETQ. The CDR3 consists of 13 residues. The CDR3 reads CASSLQQNSPLHF. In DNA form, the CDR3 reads TGCGCCAGCAGCCTTCAACAGAATTCACCCCTCCACTTT. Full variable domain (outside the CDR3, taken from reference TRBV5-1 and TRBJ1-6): KAGVTQTPRYLIKTRGQQVTLSCSPISGHRSVSWYQQTPGQGLQFLFEYFSETQRNKGNFPGRFSGRQFSNSRSEMNVSTLELGDSALYLCASSLQQNSPLHFGNGTRLTVT.

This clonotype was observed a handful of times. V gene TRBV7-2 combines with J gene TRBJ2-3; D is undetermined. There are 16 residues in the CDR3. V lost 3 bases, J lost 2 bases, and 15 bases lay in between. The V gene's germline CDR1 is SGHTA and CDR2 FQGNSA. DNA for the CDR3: TGTGCCAGCAGCTTGCATGCTAGTTACGCCACAGATACGCAGTATTTT. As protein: CASSLHASYATDTQYF.

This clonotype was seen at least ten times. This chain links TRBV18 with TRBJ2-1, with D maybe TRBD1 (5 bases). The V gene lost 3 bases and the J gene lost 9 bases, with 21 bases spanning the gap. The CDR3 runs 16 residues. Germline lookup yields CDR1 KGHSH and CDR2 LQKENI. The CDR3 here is CASSPTPFTGSGEQFF. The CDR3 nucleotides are TGTGCCAGCTCACCGACGCCTTTTACAGGTTCTGGTGAGCAGTTCTTC.

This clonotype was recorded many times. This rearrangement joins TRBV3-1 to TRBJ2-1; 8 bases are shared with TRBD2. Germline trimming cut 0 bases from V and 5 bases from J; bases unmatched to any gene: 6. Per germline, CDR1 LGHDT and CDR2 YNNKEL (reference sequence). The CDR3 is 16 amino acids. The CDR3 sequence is CASSQDLLAGNNEQFF. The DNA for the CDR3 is TGTGCCAGCAGCCAAGATCTTTTAGCGGGAAACAATGAGCAGTTCTTC.

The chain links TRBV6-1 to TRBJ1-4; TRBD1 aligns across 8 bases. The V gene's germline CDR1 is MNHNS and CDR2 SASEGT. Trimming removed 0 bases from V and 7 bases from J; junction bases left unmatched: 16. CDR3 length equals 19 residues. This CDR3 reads CASSEAGSYGSRGREKLFF. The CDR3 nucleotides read TGTGCCAGCAGTGAAGCTGGGTCATACGGGAGCAGGGGGCGTGAAAAACTGTTTTTT.

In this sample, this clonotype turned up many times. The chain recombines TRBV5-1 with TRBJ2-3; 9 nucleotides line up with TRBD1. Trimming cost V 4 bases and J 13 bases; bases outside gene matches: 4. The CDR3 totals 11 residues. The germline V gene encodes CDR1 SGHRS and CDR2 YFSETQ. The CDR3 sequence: CASSTGTGKYF. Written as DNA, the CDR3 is TGCGCCAGCAGCACCGGGACAGGGAAGTATTTT.

The CDR3: CASSPPGLAAPSYEQYF. The CDR3 nucleotides are TGTGCCAGCAGTCCGCCGGGACTAGCGGCTCCCTCCTACGAGCAGTACTTC. The gene calls are TRBV12-3 or TRBV12-4 and TRBJ2-7; 11 positions match TRBD2. The junction had 9 bases not matched to a gene; V was cut back by 5 bases and J by 0 bases. The CDR3 contains 17 residues.

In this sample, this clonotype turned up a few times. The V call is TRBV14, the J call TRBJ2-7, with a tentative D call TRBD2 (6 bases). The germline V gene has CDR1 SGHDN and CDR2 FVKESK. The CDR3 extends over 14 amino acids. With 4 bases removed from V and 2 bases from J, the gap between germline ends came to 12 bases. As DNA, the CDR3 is TGTGCCAGCAGCCTCATCGGGAGAGCCTACGAGCAGTACGTC. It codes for CASSLIGRAYEQYV.

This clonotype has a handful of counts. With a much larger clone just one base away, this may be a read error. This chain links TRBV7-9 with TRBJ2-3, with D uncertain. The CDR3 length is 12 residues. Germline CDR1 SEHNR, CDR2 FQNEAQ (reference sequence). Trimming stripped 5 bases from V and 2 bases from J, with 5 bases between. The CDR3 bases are TGTGCCAGCAGCCGAATCACAGATACGCAGTATTTT. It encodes CASSRITDTQYF.

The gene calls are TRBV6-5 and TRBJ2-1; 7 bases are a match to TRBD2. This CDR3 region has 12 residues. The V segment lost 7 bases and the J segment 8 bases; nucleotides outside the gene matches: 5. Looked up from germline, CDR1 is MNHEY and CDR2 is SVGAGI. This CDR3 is CASTRAGDEQFF. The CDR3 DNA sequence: TGTGCCAGCACCCGGGCGGGGGATGAGCAGTTCTTC.

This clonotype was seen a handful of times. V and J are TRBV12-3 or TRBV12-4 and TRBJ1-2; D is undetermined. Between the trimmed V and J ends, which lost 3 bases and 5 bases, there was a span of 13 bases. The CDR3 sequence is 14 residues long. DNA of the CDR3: TGTGCCAGCAGTTTTTCAACAGCCTTTTATGGCTACACCTTC. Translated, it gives CASSFSTAFYGYTF.

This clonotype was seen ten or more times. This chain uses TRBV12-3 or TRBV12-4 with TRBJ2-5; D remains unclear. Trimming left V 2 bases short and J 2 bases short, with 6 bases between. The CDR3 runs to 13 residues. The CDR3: CASSLPTQETQYF. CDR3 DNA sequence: TGTGCCAGCAGTTTACCCACACAAGAGACCCAGTACTTC.

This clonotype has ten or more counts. The CDR3 nucleotides are TGTGCCATCACAGGGGGAGGTGAAGCTTTCTTT. It specifies CAITGGGEAFF. This sequence joins TRBV10-3 and TRBJ1-1, with TRBD1 matching over 7 bases. This CDR3 has 11 residues. The ends lost 7 bases at V and 7 bases at J; junction bases unmatched: 3. The germline V gene has CDR1 ENHRY and CDR2 SYGVKD.

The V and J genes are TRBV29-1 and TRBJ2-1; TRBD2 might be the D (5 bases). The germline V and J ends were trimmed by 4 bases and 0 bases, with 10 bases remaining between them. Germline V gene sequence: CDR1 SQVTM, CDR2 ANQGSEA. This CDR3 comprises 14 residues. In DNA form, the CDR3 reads TGCAGCGTTGTACGGGAACACTCCTACAATGAGCAGTTCTTC. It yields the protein CSVVREHSYNEQFF.

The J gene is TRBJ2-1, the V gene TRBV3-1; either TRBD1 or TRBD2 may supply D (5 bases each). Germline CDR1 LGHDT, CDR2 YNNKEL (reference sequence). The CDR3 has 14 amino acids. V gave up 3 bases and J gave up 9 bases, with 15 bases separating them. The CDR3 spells CASSQGPSYGEQFF. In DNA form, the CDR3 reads TGTGCCAGCAGCCAGGGACCCTCCTATGGTGAGCAGTTCTTC.

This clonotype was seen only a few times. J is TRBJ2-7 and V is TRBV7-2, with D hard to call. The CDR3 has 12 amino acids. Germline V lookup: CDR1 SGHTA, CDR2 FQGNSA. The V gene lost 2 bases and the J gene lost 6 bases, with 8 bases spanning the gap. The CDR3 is CASSLSRSEQYV. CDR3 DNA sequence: TGTGCCAGCAGCTTATCCAGGTCCGAGCAGTACGTC.

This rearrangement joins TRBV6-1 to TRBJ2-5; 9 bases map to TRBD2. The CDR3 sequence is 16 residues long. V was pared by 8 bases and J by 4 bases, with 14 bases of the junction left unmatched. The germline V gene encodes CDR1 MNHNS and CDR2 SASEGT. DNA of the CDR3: TGTGCCAGCCTAACGGGGGGTTTGCGGGAGGGAGAGACCCAGTACTTC. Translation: CASLTGGLREGETQYF.

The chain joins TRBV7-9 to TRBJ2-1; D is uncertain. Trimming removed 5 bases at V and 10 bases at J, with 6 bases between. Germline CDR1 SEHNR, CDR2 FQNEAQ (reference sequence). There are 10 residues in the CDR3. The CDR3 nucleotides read TGTGCCAGCAGCCAAATAGAGCAGTTCTTC. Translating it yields CASSQIEQFF.

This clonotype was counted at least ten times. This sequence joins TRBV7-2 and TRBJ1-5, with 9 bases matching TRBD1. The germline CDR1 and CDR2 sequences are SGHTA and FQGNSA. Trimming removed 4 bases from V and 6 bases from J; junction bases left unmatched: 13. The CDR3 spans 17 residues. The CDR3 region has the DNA TGTGCCAGCAGCTCGAGGACAGGGGACGTTTTTGGTCAGCCCCAGCATTTT. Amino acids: CASSSRTGDVFGQPQHF.

The CDR3 coding sequence is TGTGCCAGCATGGTGGGGAACACAGATACGCAGTATTTT. Translation: CASMVGNTDTQYF. V gene TRBV11-2 combines with J gene TRBJ2-3; no clear D gene. This CDR3 comprises 13 residues. Germline lookup yields CDR1 SGHAT and CDR2 FQNNGV. V dropped 7 bases and J dropped 2 bases, with 10 bases sitting between them.

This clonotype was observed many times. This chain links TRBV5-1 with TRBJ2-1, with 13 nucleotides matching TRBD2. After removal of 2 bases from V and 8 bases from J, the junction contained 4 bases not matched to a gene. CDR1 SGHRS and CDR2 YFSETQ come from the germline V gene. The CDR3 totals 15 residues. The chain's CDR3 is CASSFTSGRGDEQFF. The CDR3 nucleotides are TGCGCCAGCAGCTTCACTAGCGGGAGGGGAGATGAGCAGTTCTTC.

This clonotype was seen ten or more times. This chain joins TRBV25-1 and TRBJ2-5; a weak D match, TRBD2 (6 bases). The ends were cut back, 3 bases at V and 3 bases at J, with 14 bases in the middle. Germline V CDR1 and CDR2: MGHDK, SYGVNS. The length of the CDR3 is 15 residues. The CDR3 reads CASSEPGSLEETQYF. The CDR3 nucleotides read TGTGCCAGCAGTGAGCCCGGGAGTTTGGAAGAGACCCAGTACTTC.

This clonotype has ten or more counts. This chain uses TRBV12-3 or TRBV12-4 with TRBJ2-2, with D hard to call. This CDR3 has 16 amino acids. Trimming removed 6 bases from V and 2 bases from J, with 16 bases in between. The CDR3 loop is CASRWEGVGNTGELFF. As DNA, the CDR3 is TGTGCCAGCAGATGGGAAGGTGTGGGCAACACCGGGGAGCTGTTTTTT.